These 5 T cell receptor beta chains originate from one sample sequenced in a study of cytomegalovirus exposure and HLA in healthy donors. The PCR contained 60 Vbeta and 13 Jbeta primers. Assay used: immunoSEQ multiplex PCR; TCRdb lists only in-frame clones, some missing. Found here are about 130,000 clones, 80% to 90% of them singletons; the top ten hold around 5.2%. Material for sequencing was PBMCs. These receptor sequences come from a woman in her thirties in good health and CMV-seronegative.

The chain combines TRBV7-2 with TRBJ1-1; D remains unclear. V was pared by 3 bases and J by 5 bases, with 10 bases between. Germline lookup yields CDR1 SGHTA and CDR2 FQGNSA. The CDR3 contains 13 residues. This CDR3 is CASSLTGETEAFF. The CDR3 region has the DNA TGTGCCAGCAGCTTGACCGGGGAAACTGAAGCTTTCTTT.

V usage is TRBV4-2 and J usage is TRBJ1-5; TRBD1 is a possible D gene (6 bases). Trimming removed 1 base at V and 2 bases at J, with 18 bases between. Germline values: CDR1 LGHNA, CDR2 YNFKEQ. CDR3 size: 18 residues. This CDR3 is CASSQGTEYYVRNQPQHF. The CDR3 region has the DNA TGTGCCAGCAGCCAAGGGACAGAATACTACGTCCGCAATCAGCCCCAGCATTTT.

V usage is TRBV28 and J usage is TRBJ2-7; 9 bases match TRBD1. Germline CDR1 reads MDHEN; CDR2 reads SYDVKM. This CDR3 spans 13 amino acids. The V gene end was trimmed by 8 bases and the J gene end by 5 bases; junction bases not matched to a gene: 7. CDR3 in DNA: TGTGCCAGCGTAGGACAGGGGTTCCACGAGCAGTACTTC. Amino acid sequence: CASVGQGFHEQYF.

The chain couples TRBV21-1 to TRBJ2-3; TRBD2, the table's D call, was not compared with the DNA. TRBV21-1 is listed as a pseudogene. The CDR3 totals 14 residues. CDR3 bases: TGTGCCAGCAGCAAAGCCCCTAGCACAGATACGCAGTATTTT. Protein product: CASSKAPSTDTQYF.

This chain links TRBV7-8 with TRBJ2-7, with TRBD1 matching 9 bases. This CDR3 has 16 residues. With V trimmed by 0 bases and J by 5 bases, 8 bases remained unmatched. Germline values: CDR1 SGHVS, CDR2 FQNEAQ. For the CDR3, the DNA is TGTGCCAGCAGCTTAGCTACCGGGACAGGGTTTCACGAGCAGTACTTC. Translating gives CASSLATGTGFHEQYF.